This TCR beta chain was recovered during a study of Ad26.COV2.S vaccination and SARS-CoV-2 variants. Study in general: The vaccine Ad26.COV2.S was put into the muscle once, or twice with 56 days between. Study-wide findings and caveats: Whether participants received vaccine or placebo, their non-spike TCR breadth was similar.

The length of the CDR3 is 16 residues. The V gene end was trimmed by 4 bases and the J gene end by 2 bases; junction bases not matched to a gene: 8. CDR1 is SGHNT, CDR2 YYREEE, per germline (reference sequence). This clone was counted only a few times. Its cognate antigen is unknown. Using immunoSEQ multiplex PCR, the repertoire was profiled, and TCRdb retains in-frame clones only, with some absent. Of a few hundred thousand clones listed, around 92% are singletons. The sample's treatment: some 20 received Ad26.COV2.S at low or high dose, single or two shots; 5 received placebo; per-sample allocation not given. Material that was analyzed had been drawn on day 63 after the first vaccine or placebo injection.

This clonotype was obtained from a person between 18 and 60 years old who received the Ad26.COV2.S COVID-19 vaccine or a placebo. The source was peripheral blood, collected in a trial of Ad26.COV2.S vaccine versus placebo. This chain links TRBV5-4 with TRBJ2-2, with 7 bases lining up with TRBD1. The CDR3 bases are TGTGCCAGCAGCGTTGCCGGGACAGTCAACACCGGGGAGCTGTTTTTT. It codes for CASSVAGTVNTGELFF.